One and the same sample provided the 14 T cell receptor beta chains below, sequenced in a study of blood T cells in healthy people across ages. Using a J-beta primer mix together with a sample-barcoded 5' primer, a second PCR was run for roughly 6 to 12 cycles. TCRdb processed the 5' RACE reads anew with MiXCR; each CDR3 protein has one entry. Of hundreds of thousands of distinct CDR3 sequences in the sample, more than 35% are singletons; the top ten hold 15% to 20%. The material sequenced was blood. These receptors originate from a man older than 75 in good health.

The chain is built from TRBV2 and TRBJ2-3; TRBD2 is a possible D gene (5 bases). V shed 3 bases and J shed 1 base, with 8 bases lying between them. This CDR3 region has 14 residues. In germline, CDR1 is SNHLY, CDR2 FYNNEI. CDR3 sequence reads: CASSDGAGTDTQYF. CDR3 sequence (DNA): TGTGCCAGCAGTGATGGAGCGGGCACAGATACGCAGTATTTT.

The chain couples TRBV7-8 to TRBJ1-2; no definite D call. This CDR3 region has 14 residues. The germline V gene encodes CDR1 SGHVS and CDR2 FQNEAQ. Trimming removed 5 bases from V and 3 bases from J, with 13 bases in between. CDR3 sequence reads: CASSAVAEHYGYTF. For the CDR3, the DNA is TGTGCCAGCAGCGCGGTTGCCGAACACTATGGCTACACCTTC.

The chain carries TRBV4-3 and TRBJ2-1; possibly TRBD1 for D (5 bases). This CDR3 region has 16 residues. Germline values: CDR1 LGHNA, CDR2 YSLEER. The V gene lost 0 bases and the J gene lost 13 bases, with 22 bases spanning the gap. The DNA for the CDR3 is TGCGCCAGCAGCCAAGAACGGCAGGGTCAAGGAGAGACCCAGTTCTTC. Translated, it gives CASSQERQGQGETQFF.

This chain joins TRBV11-2 and TRBJ2-7; no clear D. Germline assignment: CDR1 SGHAT and CDR2 FQNNGV. Trimming left V 4 bases short and J 9 bases short, with 13 bases between. This CDR3 region has 12 residues. CDR3 DNA: TGTGCCAGCAGCTCTATGGGGTTCGGGCAGTACTTC. It is translated as CASSSMGFGQYF. The full variable domain, rest sourced from reference TRBV11-2 and TRBJ2-7, is EAGVAQSPRYKIIEKRQSVAFWCNPISGHATLYWYQQILGQGPKLLIQFQNNGVVDDSQLPKDRFSAERLKGVDSTLKIQPAKLEDSAVYLCASSSMGFGQYFGPGTRLTVT.

The J gene is TRBJ2-1, the V gene TRBV10-3, with 10 positions matching TRBD1. Germline V gene lookup returns CDR1 ENHRY and CDR2 SYGVKD. The CDR3 length is 13 residues. The CDR3 sequence: CSTGTGVYNEQFF. The CDR3 bases are TGTTCAACGGGGACAGGGGTCTACAATGAGCAGTTCTTC.

This clonotype came up a few times. CDR3 sequence: CSGTRGPQEAFF. The CDR3 DNA reads as TGCAGCGGGACCAGGGGACCCCAAGAAGCTTTCTTT. The rearrangement uses TRBV29-1 and TRBJ1-1; tentative D call: TRBD1 (6 bases). This CDR3 is built from 12 residues. In germline, CDR1 is SQVTM, CDR2 ANQGSEA. The ends were cut back, 7 bases at V and 8 bases at J, with 17 bases in the middle.

This chain joins TRBV7-3 and TRBJ2-2, with TRBD2 matching over 7 bases. This CDR3 is built from 17 residues. V lost 5 bases, J lost 0 bases, and 9 bases stayed unmatched. Germline CDR1 reads SGHTA; CDR2 reads FQGTGA. The CDR3 region is CASSGGGTAANTGELFF. As DNA, the CDR3 is TGTGCCAGCAGCGGGGGAGGGACTGCCGCGAACACCGGGGAGCTGTTTTTT.

V gene TRBV11-3 combines with J gene TRBJ2-1; D may be TRBD1 (5 bases). Germline values: CDR1 SGHNT, CDR2 YENEEA. V dropped 5 bases and J dropped 9 bases, with 11 bases sitting between them. The CDR3 is 12 residues long. CDR3 coding DNA: TGTGCCAGCAGCCCCCAAAGGGGTGAGCAGTTCTTC. Translated: CASSPQRGEQFF.

This clonotype appeared a few times. The gene calls are TRBV7-2 and TRBJ1-5; the D gene is possibly TRBD1 (6 bases). Looked up from germline, CDR1 is SGHTA and CDR2 is FQGNSA. The CDR3 loop spans 15 amino acids. V lost 5 bases, J lost 5 bases, and 16 bases lay in between. In nucleotides, the CDR3 is TGTGCCAGCAGCCCGCTCTCCAGGGGACATCAGCCCCAGCATTTT. Encoded protein: CASSPLSRGHQPQHF.

The CDR3 reads CASSVAPRDYNEQFF. In DNA form, the CDR3 reads TGTGCCAGCAGCGTAGCGCCTAGAGATTACAATGAGCAGTTCTTC. This rearrangement joins TRBV9 to TRBJ2-1; D gene unclear. Germline V lookup: CDR1 SGDLS, CDR2 YYNGEE. CDR3 length equals 15 residues. Trimming stripped 0 bases from V and 4 bases from J, with 11 bases between. Variable domain in full (rest from reference TRBV9 and TRBJ2-1): DSGVTQTPKHLITATGQRVTLRCSPRSGDLSVYWYQQSLDQGLQFLIQYYNGEERAKGNILERFSAQQFPDLHSELNLSSLELGDSALYFCASSVAPRDYNEQFFGPGTRLTVL.

This clonotype occurred a few times. The V gene is TRBV6-2 or TRBV6-3, the J gene TRBJ2-1, with D possibly being TRBD1 (6 bases). Germline CDR1 and CDR2: MNHEY and SVGEGT. There are 13 residues in the CDR3. V gave up 5 bases and J gave up 9 bases, with 14 bases separating them. The CDR3 coding sequence is TGTGCCAGCAGTGGGAACAGGGTTACTGAGCAGTTCTTC. Its translation: CASSGNRVTEQFF.

This clonotype was observed a handful of times. This rearrangement joins TRBV3-1 to TRBJ2-7, with D uncertain. This CDR3 region has 14 residues. Between the trimmed V and J ends, which lost 6 bases and 1 base, there was a span of 13 bases. Germline V CDR1 and CDR2: LGHDT, YNNKEL (reference sequence). The CDR3 bases are TGTGCCAGCAGTACTCCTCTGAGGTCCTACGAGCAGTACTTC. Encoded protein: CASSTPLRSYEQYF.

Note on this clonotype: A much larger clone differs from this one at a single base, so this may be a read error. J is TRBJ1-5 and V is TRBV27, with a weak D call TRBD1 (6 bases). The CDR3 runs 16 residues. Germline CDR1 and CDR2: MNHEY and SMNVEV (reference sequence). V was trimmed by 5 bases and J by 3 bases, leaving 17 bases between them. CDR3 coding DNA: TGTGCCAGCAGTCCTAGACAGGCCGGGAACAATCAGCCCCAGCATTTT. Translation gives CASSPRQAGNNQPQHF.

Many counts were recorded for this clonotype. V is TRBV12-3 or TRBV12-4 and J is TRBJ1-1; D not certain. The CDR3 covers 11 residues. V was cut by 5 bases and J by 5 bases, with 6 bases left in between. The CDR3 loop reads CASSRGTEAFF. Here the CDR3 DNA reads TGTGCCAGCAGTCGAGGAACTGAAGCTTTCTTT.